The clone carrying this T cell receptor beta chain was seen a few times. Its specificity is not known. The germline CDR1 and CDR2 sequences are DFQATT and SNEGSKA (reference sequence). This CDR3 comprises 12 residues. The V gene end was trimmed by 6 bases and the J gene end by 3 bases; junction bases not matched to a gene: 3. MiXCR, run by TCRdb on the reads, gives a single entry per CDR3 protein. The repertoire has approximately 150,000 distinct CDR3 sequences, roughly 6.5% of them found once; the top ten carry over 15%. This sample is drawn from a study of T cell repertoires in cytomegalovirus infection. For the study at large: Public TCR beta signatures marked donors with CMV infection and the matching HLA.

Whole-study findings and limits: Dominating the ex vivo response were TCR beta clonotypes that were CMV-specific and HLA-C-restricted.

This TCR came from a human donor in good health (CMV status not recorded). Some clones in this sample may be carry-over from other donors' samples. The chain links TRBV20-1 to TRBJ1-2; 8 bases map to TRBD1. Specimen: PBMCs. The CDR3 nucleotides are TGCAGTGCGCCGACAGGGGACTATGGCTACACCTTC. Its translation is CSAPTGDYGYTF.